A single TCR beta chain is shown here with its context. Only in-frame clones appear in the TCRdb table, and some are missing; sequencing was by immunoSEQ multiplex PCR. The sample has 55,000 to 75,000 clones; about 95% are singletons. The data stem from a study of technical replicates of blood from a few donors. The sequence derives from a human donor in good health. Some clones in this sample may be carry-over from other donors' samples. Sequencing used PBMCs.

CDR3 DNA: TGTGCCAGCACCAACATGGGGGCAGAGTTCTCGCCCCAGCATTTT. The encoded protein is CASTNMGAEFSPQHF. The genes are TRBV2 and TRBJ1-5; D may be TRBD1 (6 bases). CDR1 is SNHLY and CDR2 is FYNNEI in the germline V gene. This CDR3 comprises 15 residues. The V end was cut by 7 bases, the J end by 9 bases, with 22 bases between.